This TCR beta chain is drawn from a study of cytomegalovirus exposure and HLA in healthy donors. Findings and limits, study-wide: Available immune exposure information was restricted to CMV serostatus only.

CDR1 SNHLY and CDR2 FYNNEI come from the germline V gene. This CDR3 is 15 amino acids long. The V end lost 7 bases, the J end lost 5 bases, and 21 bases lay between the germline ends. A remark on this clone: The target antigen is unknown.

Healthy people donating bone marrow made up the donors. The PCR used 60 Vbeta and 13 Jbeta primers. The protocol was immunoSEQ multiplex PCR, while the TCRdb copy is restricted to in-frame clones and leaves out a portion. Of 100,000 to 150,000 clones in the sample, over 70% are singletons; the top ten hold 3.5% to 4%. J is TRBJ2-7 and V is TRBV2, with D hard to call. Sequencing input: PBMCs. The origin of this receptor is a young man in good health and CMV-seropositive. The CDR3, as DNA: TGTGCCAGCAAAAAAGACGCCCGGGTCCTGGACGAGCAGTACTTC. Amino acids: CASKKDARVLDEQYF.